The 5 T cell receptor beta chains given below trace back to one sample, sequenced in a study of OX40 agonist ivuxolimab in advanced cancers. The protocol was immunoSEQ multiplex PCR, while the TCRdb copy is restricted to in-frame clones and leaves out a portion. Of roughly 50,000 clones detected, 80% to 95% appear once; the ten largest clones hold about 7%. The specimen was CD4+ or CD8+ T cells sorted from blood, collected in a trial of the OX40 agonist ivuxolimab. These receptors all come from an adult with an advanced solid tumor such as melanoma, head and neck, liver or kidney cancer.

The chain combines TRBV15 with TRBJ2-7; the D call may be TRBD1 or TRBD2 (5 bases each). The CDR3 consists of 14 residues. Trimming pared 2 bases from V and 6 bases from J, leaving 14 bases between. The germline gives CDR1 LNHNV, CDR2 YYDKDF (reference sequence). The CDR3 bases are TGTGCCACCAGCAGATTCCGGGACCAGGGCGAGCAGTACTTC. Translating it yields CATSRFRDQGEQYF.

The V gene is TRBV15, the J gene TRBJ2-1; a possible D gene is TRBD1 (6 bases). The CDR3 is 17 residues long. Trimming left V 6 bases short and J 3 bases short, with 21 bases between. Germline CDR1 is LNHNV and CDR2 is YYDKDF (reference sequence). This CDR3 is CATRLDRIPLGYNEQFF. The CDR3 DNA reads TGTGCCACCAGACTGGACAGAATCCCCCTTGGCTACAATGAGCAGTTCTTC.

The V and J genes are TRBV7-3 and TRBJ2-1; 8 positions match TRBD2. V lost 4 bases to trimming and J lost 0 bases; unmatched junction nucleotides: 2. The CDR3 covers 15 residues. Germline CDR1 reads SGHTA; CDR2 reads FQGTGA. The CDR3 here is CASSSGTSSYNEQFF. The CDR3 nucleotides read TGTGCCAGCAGCTCGGGGACTAGCTCCTACAATGAGCAGTTCTTC.

The CDR3 nucleotides read TGTGCCAGCAGCCCTTCAGTGGGCCGCTACGAGCAGTACTTC. Amino acids: CASSPSVGRYEQYF. This chain connects TRBV9 to TRBJ2-7; D is ambiguous. This CDR3 contains 14 residues. CDR1 and CDR2 (germline): SGDLS, YYNGEE. Trimming took off 4 bases at V and 3 bases at J, with 14 bases between the two ends.

The chain joins TRBV6-6 to TRBJ1-5; a weak D match, TRBD1 (5 bases). V lost 4 bases and J lost 1, with 11 bases in between. Per germline, CDR1 MNHNY and CDR2 SVGAGI (reference sequence). The CDR3 consists of 15 residues. As DNA, the CDR3 is TGTGCCAGCAGTTTAGGGGTAAGGAGCAATCAGCCCCAGCATTTT. Protein product: CASSLGVRSNQPQHF.